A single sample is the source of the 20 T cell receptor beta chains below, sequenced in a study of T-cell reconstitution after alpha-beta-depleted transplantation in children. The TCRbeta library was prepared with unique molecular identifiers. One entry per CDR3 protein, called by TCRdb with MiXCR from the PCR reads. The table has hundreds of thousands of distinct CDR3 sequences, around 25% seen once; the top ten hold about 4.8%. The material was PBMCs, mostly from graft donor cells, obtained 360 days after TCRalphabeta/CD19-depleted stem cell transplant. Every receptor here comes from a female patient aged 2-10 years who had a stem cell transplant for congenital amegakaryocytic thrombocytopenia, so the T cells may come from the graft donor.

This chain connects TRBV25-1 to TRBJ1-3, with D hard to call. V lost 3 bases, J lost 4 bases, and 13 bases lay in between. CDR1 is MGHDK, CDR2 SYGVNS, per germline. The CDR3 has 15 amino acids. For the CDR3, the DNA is TGTGCCAGCAGTGATCCCCTGAGGAAAGGAAACACCATATATTTT. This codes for CASSDPLRKGNTIYF. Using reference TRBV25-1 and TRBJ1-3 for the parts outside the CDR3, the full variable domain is EADIYQTPRYLVIGTGKKITLECSQTMGHDKMYWYQQDPGMELHLIHYSYGVNSTEKGDLSSESTVSRIRTEHFPLTLESARPSHTSQYLCASSDPLRKGNTIYFGEGSWLTVV.

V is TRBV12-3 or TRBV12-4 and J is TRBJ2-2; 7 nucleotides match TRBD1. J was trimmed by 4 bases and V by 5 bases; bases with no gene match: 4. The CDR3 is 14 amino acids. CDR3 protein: CASSTGVGTGELFF. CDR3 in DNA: TGTGCCAGCAGTACAGGGGTAGGCACCGGGGAGCTGTTTTTT.

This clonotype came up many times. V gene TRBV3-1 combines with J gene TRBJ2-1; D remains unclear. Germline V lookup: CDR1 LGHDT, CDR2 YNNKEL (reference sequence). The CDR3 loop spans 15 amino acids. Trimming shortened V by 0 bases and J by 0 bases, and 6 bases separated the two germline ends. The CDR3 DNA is TGTGCCAGCAGCCAAGACGCCGACTCCTACAATGAGCAGTTCTTC. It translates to CASSQDADSYNEQFF.

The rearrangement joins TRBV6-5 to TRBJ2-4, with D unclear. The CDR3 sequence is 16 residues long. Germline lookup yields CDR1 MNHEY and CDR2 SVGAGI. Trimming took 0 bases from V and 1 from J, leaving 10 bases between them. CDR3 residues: CASSYSFTRAKNIQYF. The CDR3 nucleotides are TGTGCCAGCAGTTACTCATTTACGCGGGCCAAAAACATTCAGTACTTC.

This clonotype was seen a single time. CDR3 sequence: CAWSGRTDTQYF. Here the CDR3 DNA reads TGTGCCTGGAGTGGCCGGACAGATACGCAGTATTTT. This chain connects TRBV30 to TRBJ2-3; unclear D gene. The CDR3 totals 12 residues. Trimming pared 1 base from V and 3 bases from J, leaving 5 bases between. The germline gives CDR1 GTSNPN, CDR2 SVGIG (reference sequence).

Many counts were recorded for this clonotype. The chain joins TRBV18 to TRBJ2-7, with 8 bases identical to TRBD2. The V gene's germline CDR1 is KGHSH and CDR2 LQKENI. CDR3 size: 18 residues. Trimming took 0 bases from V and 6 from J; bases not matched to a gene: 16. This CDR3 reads CASSPPGFIGTSGSEQYF. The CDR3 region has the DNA TGTGCCAGCTCACCACCTGGGTTCATCGGGACTAGTGGTTCCGAGCAGTACTTC.

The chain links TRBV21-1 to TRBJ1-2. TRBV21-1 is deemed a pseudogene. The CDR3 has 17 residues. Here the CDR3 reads CTSSKASGARCWDGYTF. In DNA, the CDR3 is TGTACCAGCAGCAAAGCCAGTGGTGCCAGGTGCTGGGATGGCTACACCTTC.

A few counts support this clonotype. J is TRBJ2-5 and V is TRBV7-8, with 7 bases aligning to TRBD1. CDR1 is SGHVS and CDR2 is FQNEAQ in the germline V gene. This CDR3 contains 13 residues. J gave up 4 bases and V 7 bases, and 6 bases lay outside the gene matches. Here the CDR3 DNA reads TGTGCCAGCAATAAAGGGGGCCGAGAGACCCAGTACTTC. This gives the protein CASNKGGRETQYF. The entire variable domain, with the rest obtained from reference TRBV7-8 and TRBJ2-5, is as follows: GAGVSQSPRYKVAKRGQDVALRCDPISGHVSLFWYQQALGQGPEFLTYFQNEAQLDKSGLPSDRFFAERPEGSVSTLKIQRTQQEDSAVYLCASNKGGRETQYFGPGTRLLVL.

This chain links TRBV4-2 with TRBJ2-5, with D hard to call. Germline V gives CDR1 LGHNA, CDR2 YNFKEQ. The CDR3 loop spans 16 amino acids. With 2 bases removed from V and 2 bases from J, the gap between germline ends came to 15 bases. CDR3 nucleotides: TGTGCCAGCAGCCAAAATGGTGGGATAGGGCAAGAGACCCAGTACTTC. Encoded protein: CASSQNGGIGQETQYF.

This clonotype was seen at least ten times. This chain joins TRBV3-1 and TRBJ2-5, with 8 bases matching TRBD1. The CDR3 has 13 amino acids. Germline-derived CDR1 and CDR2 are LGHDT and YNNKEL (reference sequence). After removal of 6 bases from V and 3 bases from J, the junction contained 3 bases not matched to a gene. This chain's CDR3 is CASRYRGEETQYF. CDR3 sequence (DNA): TGTGCCAGCAGGTACAGGGGGGAAGAGACCCAGTACTTC.

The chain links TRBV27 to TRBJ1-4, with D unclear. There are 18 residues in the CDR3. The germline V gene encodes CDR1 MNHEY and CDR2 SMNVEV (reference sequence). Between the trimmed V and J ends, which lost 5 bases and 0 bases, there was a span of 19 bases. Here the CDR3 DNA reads TGTGCCAGCAGTGACGACGGCCGTAGATTCGCAACTAATGAAAAACTGTTTTTT. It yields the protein CASSDDGRRFATNEKLFF.

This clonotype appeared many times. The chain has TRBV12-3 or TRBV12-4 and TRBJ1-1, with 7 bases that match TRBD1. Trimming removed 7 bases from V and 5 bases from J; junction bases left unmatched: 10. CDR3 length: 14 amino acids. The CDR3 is CASTLGQGGTEAFF. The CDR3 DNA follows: TGTGCCAGCACCCTGGGCCAGGGGGGGACTGAAGCTTTCTTT.

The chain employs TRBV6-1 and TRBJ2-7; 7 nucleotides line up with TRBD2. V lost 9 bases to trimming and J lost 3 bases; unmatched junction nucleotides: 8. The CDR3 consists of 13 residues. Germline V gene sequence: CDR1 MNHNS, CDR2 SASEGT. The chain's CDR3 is CARKWGGSYEQYF. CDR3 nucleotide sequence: TGTGCCAGAAAATGGGGGGGGAGCTACGAGCAGTACTTC.

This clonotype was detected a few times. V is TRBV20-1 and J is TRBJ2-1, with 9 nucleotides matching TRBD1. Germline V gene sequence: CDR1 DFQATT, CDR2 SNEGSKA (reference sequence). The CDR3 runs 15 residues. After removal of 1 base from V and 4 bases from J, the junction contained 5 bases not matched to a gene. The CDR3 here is CSARGDRGVYNEQFF. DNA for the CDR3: TGCAGTGCTAGAGGAGACAGGGGGGTTTACAATGAGCAGTTCTTC.

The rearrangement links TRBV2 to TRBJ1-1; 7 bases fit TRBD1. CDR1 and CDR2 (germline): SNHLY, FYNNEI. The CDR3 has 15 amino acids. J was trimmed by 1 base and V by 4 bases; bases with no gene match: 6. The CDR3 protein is CASSGVRGSNTEAFF. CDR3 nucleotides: TGTGCCAGCAGTGGGGTCAGGGGGTCGAACACTGAAGCTTTCTTT.

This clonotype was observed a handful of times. Here the CDR3 reads CASSYPTFVGELFF. DNA of the CDR3: TGTGCCAGCAGTTACCCGACGTTCGTCGGGGAGCTGTTTTTT. J is TRBJ2-2 and V is TRBV6-5, with no clear D. Germline V lookup: CDR1 MNHEY, CDR2 SVGAGI. Trimming shortened V by 2 bases and J by 7 bases, and 11 bases separated the two germline ends. The CDR3 totals 14 residues.

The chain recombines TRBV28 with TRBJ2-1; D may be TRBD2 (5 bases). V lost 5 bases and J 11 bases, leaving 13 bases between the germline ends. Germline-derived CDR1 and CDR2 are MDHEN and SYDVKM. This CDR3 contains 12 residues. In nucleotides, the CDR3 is TGTGCCAGCAGTCTACTCACGACTAAGCAGTTCTTC. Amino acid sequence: CASSLLTTKQFF. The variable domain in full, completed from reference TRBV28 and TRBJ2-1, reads DVKVTQSSRYLVKRTGEKVFLECVQDMDHENMFWYRQDPGLGLRLIYFSYDVKMKEKGDIPEGYSVSREKKERFSLILESASTNQTSMYLCASSLLTTKQFFGPGTRLTVL.

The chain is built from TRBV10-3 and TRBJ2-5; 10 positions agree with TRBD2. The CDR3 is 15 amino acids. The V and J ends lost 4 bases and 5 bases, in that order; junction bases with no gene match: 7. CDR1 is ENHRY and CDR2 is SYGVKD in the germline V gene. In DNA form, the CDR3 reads TGTGCCATCAGTGTCAGCGGGAGGGCTGATGAGACCCAGTACTTC. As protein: CAISVSGRADETQYF.

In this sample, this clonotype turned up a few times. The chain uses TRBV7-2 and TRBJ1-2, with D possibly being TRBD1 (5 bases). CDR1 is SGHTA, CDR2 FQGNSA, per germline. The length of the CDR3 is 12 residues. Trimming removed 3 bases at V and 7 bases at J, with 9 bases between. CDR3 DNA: TGTGCCAGCAGCTTGGGGAGGGGTGGCTACACCTTC. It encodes CASSLGRGGYTF.

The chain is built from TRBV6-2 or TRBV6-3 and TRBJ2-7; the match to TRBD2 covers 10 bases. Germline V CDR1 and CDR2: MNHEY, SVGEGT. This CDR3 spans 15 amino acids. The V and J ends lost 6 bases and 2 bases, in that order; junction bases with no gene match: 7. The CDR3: CASRTLAGDTYEQYF. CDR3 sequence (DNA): TGTGCCAGCAGGACTCTAGCGGGAGACACCTACGAGCAGTACTTC.